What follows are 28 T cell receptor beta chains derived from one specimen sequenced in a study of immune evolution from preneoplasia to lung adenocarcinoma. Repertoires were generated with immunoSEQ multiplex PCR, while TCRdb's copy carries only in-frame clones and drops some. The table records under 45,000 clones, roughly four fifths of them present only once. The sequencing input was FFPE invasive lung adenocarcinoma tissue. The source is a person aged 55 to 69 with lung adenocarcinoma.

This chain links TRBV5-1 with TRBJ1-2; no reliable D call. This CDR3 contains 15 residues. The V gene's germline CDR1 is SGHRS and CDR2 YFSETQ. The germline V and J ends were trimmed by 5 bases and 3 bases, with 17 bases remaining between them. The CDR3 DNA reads TGCGCCAGCAGTTCCCTAAACTCCGGATACTATGGCTACACCTTC. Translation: CASSSLNSGYYGYTF. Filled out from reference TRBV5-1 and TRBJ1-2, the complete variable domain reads KAGVTQTPRYLIKTRGQQVTLSCSPISGHRSVSWYQQTPGQGLQFLFEYFSETQRNKGNFPGRFSGRQFSNSRSEMNVSTLELGDSALYLCASSSLNSGYYGYTFGSGTRLTVV.

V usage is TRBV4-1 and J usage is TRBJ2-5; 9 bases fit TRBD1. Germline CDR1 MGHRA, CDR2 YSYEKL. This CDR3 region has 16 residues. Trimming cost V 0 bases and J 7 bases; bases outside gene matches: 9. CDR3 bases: TGCGCCAGCAGCCAAGATACAGGGGGCCTGGCTGGGACCCAGTACTTC. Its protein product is CASSQDTGGLAGTQYF.

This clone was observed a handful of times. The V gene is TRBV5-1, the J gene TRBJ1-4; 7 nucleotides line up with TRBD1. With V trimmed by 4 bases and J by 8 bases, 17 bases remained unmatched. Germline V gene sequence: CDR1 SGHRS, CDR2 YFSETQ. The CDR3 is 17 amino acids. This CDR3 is CASSDGSRGSYFEKLFF. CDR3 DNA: TGCGCCAGCAGCGACGGAAGCAGGGGGAGTTATTTCGAAAAACTGTTTTTT.

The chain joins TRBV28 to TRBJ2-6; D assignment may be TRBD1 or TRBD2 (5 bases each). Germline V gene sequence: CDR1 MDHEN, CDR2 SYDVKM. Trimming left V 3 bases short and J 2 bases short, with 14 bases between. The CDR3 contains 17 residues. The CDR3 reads CASSLGVRGAGANVLTF. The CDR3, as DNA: TGTGCCAGCAGTTTGGGGGTTCGGGGTGCTGGGGCCAACGTCCTGACTTTC.

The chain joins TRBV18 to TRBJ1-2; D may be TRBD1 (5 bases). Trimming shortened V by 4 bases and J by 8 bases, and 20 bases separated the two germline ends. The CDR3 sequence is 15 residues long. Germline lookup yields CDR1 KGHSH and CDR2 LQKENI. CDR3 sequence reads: CASSQGLSEVYGYTF. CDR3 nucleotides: TGTGCCAGCTCACAGGGGTTATCCGAAGTCTACGGCTACACCTTC.

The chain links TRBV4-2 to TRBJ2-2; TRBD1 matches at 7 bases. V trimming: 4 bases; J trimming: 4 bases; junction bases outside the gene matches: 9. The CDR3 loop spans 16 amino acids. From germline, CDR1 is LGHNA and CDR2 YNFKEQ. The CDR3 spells CASSPDVRGITGELFF. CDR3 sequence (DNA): TGTGCCAGCAGCCCGGACGTCAGGGGGATCACCGGGGAGCTGTTTTTT.

As DNA, the CDR3 is TGTGCCAGCAGTTTCGGGGGCTCTGGGGCCAACGTCCTGACTTTC. Translated, it gives CASSFGGSGANVLTF. The V and J genes are TRBV27 and TRBJ2-6; D possibly corresponds to TRBD2 (6 bases). This CDR3 is 15 amino acids long. Trimming left V 3 bases short and J 0 bases short, with 6 bases between. CDR1 is MNHEY and CDR2 is SMNVEV in the germline V gene (reference sequence). Combining the CDR3 with reference TRBV27 and TRBJ2-6 gives the whole variable domain EAQVTQNPRYLITVTGKKLTVTCSQNMNHEYMSWYRQDPGLGLRQIYYSMNVEVTDKGDVPEGYKVSRKEKRNFPLILESPSPNQTSLYFCASSFGGSGANVLTFGAGSRLTVL.

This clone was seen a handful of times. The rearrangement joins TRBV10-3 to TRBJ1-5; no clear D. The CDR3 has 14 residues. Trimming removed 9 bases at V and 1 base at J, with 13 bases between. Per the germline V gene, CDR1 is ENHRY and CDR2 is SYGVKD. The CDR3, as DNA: TGTGCCATAGGAATGGAGGGAAGCAATCAGCCCCAGCATTTT. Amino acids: CAIGMEGSNQPQHF.

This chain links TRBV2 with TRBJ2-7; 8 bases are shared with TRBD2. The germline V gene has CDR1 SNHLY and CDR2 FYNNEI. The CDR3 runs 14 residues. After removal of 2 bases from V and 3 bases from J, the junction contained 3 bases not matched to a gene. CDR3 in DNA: TGTGCCAGCAGTGAACTAGCGGGCCTCTACGAGCAGTACTTC. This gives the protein CASSELAGLYEQYF. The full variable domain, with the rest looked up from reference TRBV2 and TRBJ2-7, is EPEVTQTPSHQVTQMGQEVILRCVPISNHLYFYWYRQILGQKVEFLVSFYNNEISEKSEIFDDQFSVERPDGSNFTLKIRSTKLEDSAMYFCASSELAGLYEQYFGPGTRLTVT.

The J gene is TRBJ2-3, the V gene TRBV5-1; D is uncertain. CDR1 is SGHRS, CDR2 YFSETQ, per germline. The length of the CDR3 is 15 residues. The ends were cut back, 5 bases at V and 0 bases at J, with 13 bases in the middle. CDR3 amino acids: CASRSLPRSTDTQYF. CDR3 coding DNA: TGCGCCAGCAGATCACTTCCCCGAAGCACAGATACGCAGTATTTT.

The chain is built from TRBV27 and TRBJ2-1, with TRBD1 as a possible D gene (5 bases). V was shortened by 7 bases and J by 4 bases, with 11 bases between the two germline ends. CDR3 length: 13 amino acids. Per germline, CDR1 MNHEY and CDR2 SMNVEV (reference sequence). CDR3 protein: CASIGARYNEQFF. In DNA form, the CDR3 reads TGTGCCAGCATTGGGGCCCGATACAATGAGCAGTTCTTC.

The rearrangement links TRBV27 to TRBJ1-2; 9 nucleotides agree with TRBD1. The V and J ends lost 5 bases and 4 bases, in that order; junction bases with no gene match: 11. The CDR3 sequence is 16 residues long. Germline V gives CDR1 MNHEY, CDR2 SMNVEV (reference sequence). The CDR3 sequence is CASSRYTGGAIYGYTF. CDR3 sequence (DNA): TGTGCCAGCAGTAGATATACAGGGGGCGCGATCTATGGCTACACCTTC.

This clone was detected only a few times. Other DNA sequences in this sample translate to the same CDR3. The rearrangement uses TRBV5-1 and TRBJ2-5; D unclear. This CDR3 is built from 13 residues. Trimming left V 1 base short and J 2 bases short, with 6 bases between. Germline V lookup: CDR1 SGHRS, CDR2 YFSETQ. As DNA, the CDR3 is TGCGCCAGCAGCTTGCCAGGACAAGAGACCCAGTACTTC. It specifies CASSLPGQETQYF.

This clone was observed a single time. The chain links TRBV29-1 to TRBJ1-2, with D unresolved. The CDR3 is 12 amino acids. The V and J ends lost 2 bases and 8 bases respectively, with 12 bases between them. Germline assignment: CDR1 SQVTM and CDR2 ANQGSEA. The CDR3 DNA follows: TGCAGCGTTGAAAGGGTTGTTTACGGCTACACCTTC. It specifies CSVERVVYGYTF.

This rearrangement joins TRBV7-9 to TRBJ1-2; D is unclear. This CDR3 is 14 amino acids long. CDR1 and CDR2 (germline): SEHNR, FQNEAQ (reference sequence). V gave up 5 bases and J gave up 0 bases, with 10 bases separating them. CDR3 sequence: CASSPSGSNYGYTF. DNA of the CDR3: TGTGCCAGCAGCCCTTCAGGATCTAACTATGGCTACACCTTC. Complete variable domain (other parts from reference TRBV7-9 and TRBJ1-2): DTGVSQNPRHKITKRGQNVTFRCDPISEHNRLYWYRQTLGQGPEFLTYFQNEAQLEKSRLLSDRFSAERPKGSFSTLEIQRTEQGDSAMYLCASSPSGSNYGYTFGSGTRLTVV.

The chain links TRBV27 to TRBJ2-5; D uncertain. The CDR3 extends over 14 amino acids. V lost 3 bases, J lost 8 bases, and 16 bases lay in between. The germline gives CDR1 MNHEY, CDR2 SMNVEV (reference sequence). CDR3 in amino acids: CASSFKGERSTQYF. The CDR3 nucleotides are TGTGCCAGCAGTTTTAAGGGTGAACGCTCTACCCAGTACTTC.

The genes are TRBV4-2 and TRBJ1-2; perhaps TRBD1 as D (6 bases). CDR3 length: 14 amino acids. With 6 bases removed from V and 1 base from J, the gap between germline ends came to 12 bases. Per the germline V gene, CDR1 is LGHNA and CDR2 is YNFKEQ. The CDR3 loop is CASSSGQINYGYTF. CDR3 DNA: TGTGCCAGCAGTTCCGGACAGATTAACTATGGCTACACCTTC.

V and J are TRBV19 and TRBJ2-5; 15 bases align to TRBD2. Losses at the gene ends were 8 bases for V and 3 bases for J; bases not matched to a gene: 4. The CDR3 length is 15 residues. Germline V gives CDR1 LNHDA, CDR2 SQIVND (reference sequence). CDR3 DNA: TGTGCCAGTTCCGGACTAGCGGGAGGGGAAGAGACCCAGTACTTC. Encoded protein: CASSGLAGGEETQYF.

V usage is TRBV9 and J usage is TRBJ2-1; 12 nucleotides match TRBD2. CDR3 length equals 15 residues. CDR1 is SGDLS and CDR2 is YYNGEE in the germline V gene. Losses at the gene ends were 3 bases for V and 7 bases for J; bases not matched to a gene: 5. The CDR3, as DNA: TGTGCCAGCAGCGCAACTAGCGGGAGGTCAAATGAGCAGTTCTTC. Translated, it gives CASSATSGRSNEQFF.

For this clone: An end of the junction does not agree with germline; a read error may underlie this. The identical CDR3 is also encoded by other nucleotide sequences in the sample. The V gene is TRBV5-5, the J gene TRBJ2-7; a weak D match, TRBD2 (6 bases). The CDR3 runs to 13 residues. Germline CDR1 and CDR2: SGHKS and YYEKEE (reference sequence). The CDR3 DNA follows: TGTGCCAGCAGTTTGGACTATTCCTACGAGCAGTACTTC. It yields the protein CASSLDYSYEQYF.

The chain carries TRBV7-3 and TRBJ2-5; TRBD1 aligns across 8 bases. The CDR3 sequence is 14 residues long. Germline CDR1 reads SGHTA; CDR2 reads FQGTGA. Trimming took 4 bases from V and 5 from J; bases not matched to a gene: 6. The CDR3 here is CASSSSGGRETQYF. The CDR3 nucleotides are TGTGCCAGCAGCTCCTCAGGGGGCAGGGAGACCCAGTACTTC.

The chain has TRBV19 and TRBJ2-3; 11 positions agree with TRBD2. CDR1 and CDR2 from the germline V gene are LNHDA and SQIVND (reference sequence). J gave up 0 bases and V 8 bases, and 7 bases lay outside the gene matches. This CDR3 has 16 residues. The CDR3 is CASSAASGRSTDTQYF. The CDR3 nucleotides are TGTGCCAGTTCCGCGGCTAGCGGGAGGAGCACAGATACGCAGTATTTT. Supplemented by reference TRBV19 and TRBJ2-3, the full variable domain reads DGGITQSPKYLFRKEGQNVTLSCEQNLNHDAMYWYRQDPGQGLRLIYYSQIVNDFQKGDIAEGYSVSREKKESFPLTVTSAQKNPTAFYLCASSAASGRSTDTQYFGPGTRLTVL.

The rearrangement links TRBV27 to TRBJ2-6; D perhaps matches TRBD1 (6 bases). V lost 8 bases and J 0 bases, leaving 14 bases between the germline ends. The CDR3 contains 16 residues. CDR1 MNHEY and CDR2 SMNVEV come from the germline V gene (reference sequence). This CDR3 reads CASGTGSYSGANVLTF. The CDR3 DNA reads TGTGCCAGCGGAACAGGGTCTTACTCTGGGGCCAACGTCCTGACTTTC.

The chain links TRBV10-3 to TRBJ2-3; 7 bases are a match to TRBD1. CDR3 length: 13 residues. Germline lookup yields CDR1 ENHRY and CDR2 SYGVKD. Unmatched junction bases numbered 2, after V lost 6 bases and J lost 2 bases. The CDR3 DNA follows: TGTGCCATCAGGGGACAGCCCACAGATACGCAGTATTTT. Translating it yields CAIRGQPTDTQYF.

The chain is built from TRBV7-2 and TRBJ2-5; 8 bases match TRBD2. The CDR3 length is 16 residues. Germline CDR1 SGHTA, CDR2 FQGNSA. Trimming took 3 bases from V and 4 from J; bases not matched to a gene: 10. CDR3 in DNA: TGTGCCAGCAGCTTCACGAGCGGGAGCGGGAGAGAGACCCAGTACTTC. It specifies CASSFTSGSGRETQYF.

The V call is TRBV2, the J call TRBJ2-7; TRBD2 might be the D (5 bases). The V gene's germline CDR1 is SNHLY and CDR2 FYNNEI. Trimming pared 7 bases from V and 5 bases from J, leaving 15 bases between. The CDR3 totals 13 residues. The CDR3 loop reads CASTEREPDEQYF. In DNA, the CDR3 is TGTGCCAGCACCGAGAGGGAACCGGACGAGCAGTACTTC.

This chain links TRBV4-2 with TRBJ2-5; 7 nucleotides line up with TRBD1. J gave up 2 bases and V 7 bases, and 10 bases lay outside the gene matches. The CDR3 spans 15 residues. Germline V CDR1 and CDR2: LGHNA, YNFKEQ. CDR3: CASTLGGRGQETQYF. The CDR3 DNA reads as TGTGCCAGCACCCTTGGGGGCAGGGGGCAAGAGACCCAGTACTTC.

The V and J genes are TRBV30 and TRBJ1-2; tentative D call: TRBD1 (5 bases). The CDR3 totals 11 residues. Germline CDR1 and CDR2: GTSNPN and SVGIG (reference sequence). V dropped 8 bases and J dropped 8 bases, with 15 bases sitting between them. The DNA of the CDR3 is TGTGCCCGCCTTCGGGGGGAGGGCTACACCTTC. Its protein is CARLRGEGYTF.